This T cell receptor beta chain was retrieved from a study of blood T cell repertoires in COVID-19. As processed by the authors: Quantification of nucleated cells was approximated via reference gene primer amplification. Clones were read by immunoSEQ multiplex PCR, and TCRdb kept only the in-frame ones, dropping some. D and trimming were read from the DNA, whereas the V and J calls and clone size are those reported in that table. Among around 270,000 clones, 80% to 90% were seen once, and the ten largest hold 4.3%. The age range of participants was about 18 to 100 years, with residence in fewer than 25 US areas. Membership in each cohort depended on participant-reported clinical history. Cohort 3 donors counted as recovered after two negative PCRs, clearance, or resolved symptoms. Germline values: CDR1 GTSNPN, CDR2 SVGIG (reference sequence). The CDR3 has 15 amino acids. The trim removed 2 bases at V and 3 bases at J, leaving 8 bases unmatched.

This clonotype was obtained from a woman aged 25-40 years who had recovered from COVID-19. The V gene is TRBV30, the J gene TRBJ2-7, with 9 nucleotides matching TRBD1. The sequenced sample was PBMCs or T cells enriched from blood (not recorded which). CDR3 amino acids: CAWSKGTGSIYEQYF. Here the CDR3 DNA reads TGTGCCTGGAGTAAAGGGACAGGGTCAATCTACGAGCAGTACTTC.